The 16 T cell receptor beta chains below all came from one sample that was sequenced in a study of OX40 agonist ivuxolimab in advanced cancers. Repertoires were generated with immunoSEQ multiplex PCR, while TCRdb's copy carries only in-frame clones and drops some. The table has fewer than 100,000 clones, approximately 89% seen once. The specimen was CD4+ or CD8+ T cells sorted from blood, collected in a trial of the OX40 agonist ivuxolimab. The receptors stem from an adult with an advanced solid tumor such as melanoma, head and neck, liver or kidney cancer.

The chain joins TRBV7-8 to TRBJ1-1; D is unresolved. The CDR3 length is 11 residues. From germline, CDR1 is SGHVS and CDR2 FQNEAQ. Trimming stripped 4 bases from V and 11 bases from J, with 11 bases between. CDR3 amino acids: CASSSGMVAFF. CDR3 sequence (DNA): TGTGCCAGCAGCTCTGGAATGGTCGCTTTCTTT.

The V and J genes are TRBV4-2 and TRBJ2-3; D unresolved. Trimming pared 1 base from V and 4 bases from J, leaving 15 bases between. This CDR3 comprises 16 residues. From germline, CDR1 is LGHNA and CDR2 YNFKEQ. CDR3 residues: CASSQVRAGGADTQYF. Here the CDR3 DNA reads TGTGCCAGCAGCCAAGTTAGGGCAGGTGGGGCAGATACGCAGTATTTT.

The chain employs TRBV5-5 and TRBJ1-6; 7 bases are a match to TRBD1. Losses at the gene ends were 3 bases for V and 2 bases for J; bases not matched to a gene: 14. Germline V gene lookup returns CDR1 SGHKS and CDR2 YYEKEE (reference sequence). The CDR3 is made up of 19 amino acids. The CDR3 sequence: CASSYGRTGRPAYNSPLHF. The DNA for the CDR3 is TGTGCCAGCAGCTACGGGCGGACAGGCCGTCCTGCCTATAATTCACCCCTCCACTTT.

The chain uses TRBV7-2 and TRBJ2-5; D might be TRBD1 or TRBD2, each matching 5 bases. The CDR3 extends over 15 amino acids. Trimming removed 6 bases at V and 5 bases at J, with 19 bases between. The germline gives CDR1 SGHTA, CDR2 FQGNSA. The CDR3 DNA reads TGTGCCAGCAGTCGACGGGACGCACCCTGGGAGACCCAGTACTTC. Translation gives CASSRRDAPWETQYF.

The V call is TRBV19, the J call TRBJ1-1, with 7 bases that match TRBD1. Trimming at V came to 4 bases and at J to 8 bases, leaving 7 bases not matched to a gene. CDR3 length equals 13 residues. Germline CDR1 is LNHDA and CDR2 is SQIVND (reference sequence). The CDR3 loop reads CASSTLGGREAFF. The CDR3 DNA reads TGTGCCAGTAGTACCCTAGGGGGCCGCGAAGCTTTCTTT.

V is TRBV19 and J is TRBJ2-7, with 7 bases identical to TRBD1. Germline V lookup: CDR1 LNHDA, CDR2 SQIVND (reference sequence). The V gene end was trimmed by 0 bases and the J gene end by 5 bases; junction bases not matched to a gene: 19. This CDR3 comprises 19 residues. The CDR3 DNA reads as TGTGCCAGTAGTATAGAGCCCATGCAACCGGGACAGTACGATGACGAGCAGTACTTC. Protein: CASSIEPMQPGQYDDEQYF.

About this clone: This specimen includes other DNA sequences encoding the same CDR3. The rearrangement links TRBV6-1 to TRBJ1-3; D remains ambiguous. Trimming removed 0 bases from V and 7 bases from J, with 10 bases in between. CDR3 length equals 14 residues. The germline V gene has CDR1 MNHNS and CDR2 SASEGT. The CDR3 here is CASSEAIQWNTIYF. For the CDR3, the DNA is TGTGCCAGCAGTGAAGCAATACAGTGGAACACCATATATTTT.

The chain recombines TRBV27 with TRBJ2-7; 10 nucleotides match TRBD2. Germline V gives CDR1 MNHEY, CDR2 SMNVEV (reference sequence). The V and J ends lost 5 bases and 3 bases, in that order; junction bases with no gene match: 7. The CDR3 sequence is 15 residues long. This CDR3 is CASSIRLAGVYEQYF. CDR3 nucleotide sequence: TGTGCCAGCAGTATCCGACTAGCGGGCGTCTACGAGCAGTACTTC.

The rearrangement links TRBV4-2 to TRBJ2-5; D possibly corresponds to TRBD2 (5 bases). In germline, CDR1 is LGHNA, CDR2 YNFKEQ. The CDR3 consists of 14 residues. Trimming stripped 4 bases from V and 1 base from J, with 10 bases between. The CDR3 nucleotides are TGTGCCAGCAGCCTCTCGGGGAGCCAAGAGACCCAGTACTTC. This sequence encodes CASSLSGSQETQYF.

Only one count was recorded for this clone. The CDR3 spells CASSSTTREGGGYTF. The CDR3 DNA reads TGTGCCAGCAGTTCAACTACCCGGGAAGGTGGTGGCTACACCTTC. This rearrangement joins TRBV28 to TRBJ1-2; no firm D call. This CDR3 is 15 amino acids long. Germline V gene sequence: CDR1 MDHEN, CDR2 SYDVKM. V lost 4 bases to trimming and J lost 7 bases, with 19 bases between them.

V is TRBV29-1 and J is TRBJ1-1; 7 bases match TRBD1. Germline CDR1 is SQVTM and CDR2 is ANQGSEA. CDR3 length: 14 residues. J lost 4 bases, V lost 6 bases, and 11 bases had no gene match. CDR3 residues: CSVAGQGGGTEAFF. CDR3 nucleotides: TGCAGCGTCGCGGGACAAGGGGGCGGCACTGAAGCTTTCTTT.

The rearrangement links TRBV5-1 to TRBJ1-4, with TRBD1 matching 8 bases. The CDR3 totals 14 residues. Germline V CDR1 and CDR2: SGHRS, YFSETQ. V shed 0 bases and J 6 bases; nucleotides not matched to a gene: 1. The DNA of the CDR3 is TGCGCCAGCAGCTTGGCGACAGGGGATGAAAAACTGTTTTTT. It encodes CASSLATGDEKLFF.

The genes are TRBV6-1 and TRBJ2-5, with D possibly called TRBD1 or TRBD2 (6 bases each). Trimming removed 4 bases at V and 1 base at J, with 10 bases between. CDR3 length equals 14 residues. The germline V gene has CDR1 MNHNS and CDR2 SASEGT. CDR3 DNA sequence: TGTGCCAGCAGTGCCGGGGGCGGCCAAGAGACCCAGTACTTC. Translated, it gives CASSAGGGQETQYF.

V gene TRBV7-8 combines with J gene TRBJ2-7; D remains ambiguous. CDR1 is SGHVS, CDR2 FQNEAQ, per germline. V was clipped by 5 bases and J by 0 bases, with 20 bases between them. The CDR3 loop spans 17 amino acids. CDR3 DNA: TGTGCCAGCAGCCTAGACCCGGCAGCTACATTCTCCTACGAGCAGTACTTC. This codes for CASSLDPAATFSYEQYF.

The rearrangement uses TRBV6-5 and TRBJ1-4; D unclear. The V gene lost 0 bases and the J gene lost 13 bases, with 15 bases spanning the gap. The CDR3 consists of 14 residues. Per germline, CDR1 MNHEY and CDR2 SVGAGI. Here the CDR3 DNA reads TGTGCCAGCAGTTACTCCGCCCAAAATGAATTACTGTTTTTT. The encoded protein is CASSYSAQNELLFF.

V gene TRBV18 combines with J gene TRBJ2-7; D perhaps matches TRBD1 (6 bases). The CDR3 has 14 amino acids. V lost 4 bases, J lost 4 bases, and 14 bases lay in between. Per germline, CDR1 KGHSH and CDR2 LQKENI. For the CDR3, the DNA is TGTGCCAGCTCACGATTTGGCAGGGGATACGAGCAGTACTTC. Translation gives CASSRFGRGYEQYF.